Each of the 25 T cell receptor beta chains below was sequenced from the same sample in a study of T cell responses to AZD1222 COVID-19 vaccine. The data were produced by immunoSEQ multiplex PCR, yet TCRdb's version contains in-frame clones alone and is incomplete. The sample lists around 130,000 clones, 91% occurring once. The specimen was peripheral blood, collected on day 0 of AZD1222 vaccination. Receptors originate from an adult in good health.

The chain recombines TRBV28 with TRBJ2-5; the D is unclear. Trimming pared 3 bases from V and 1 base from J, leaving 6 bases between. This CDR3 comprises 13 residues. Per the germline V gene, CDR1 is MDHEN and CDR2 is SYDVKM. The CDR3 here is CASSLGSQETQYF. DNA of the CDR3: TGTGCCAGCAGTTTGGGGTCCCAAGAGACCCAGTACTTC. Drawing the rest from reference TRBV28 and TRBJ2-5, the complete variable domain is DVKVTQSSRYLVKRTGEKVFLECVQDMDHENMFWYRQDPGLGLRLIYFSYDVKMKEKGDIPEGYSVSREKKERFSLILESASTNQTSMYLCASSLGSQETQYFGPGTRLLVL.

This clone is classed as medium-sized. The chain links TRBV27 to TRBJ1-2; 10 bases fit TRBD1. CDR1 is MNHEY, CDR2 SMNVEV, per germline (reference sequence). Trimming cost V 4 bases and J 4 bases; bases outside gene matches: 3. The CDR3 totals 14 residues. CDR3 in amino acids: CASSSRDRGYGYTF. CDR3 DNA sequence: TGTGCCAGCAGTTCACGGGACAGGGGCTATGGCTACACCTTC.

This clone was seen once. The gene calls are TRBV30 and TRBJ1-2, with a tentative D call TRBD1 (6 bases). Trimming took 5 bases from V and 0 from J, leaving 25 bases between them. This CDR3 comprises 18 residues. CDR1 is GTSNPN, CDR2 SVGIG, per germline (reference sequence). CDR3 sequence (DNA): TGTGCCTGGGGACCTCGGGACAATCCCAAGTCTACTAACTATGGCTACACCTTC. It is translated as CAWGPRDNPKSTNYGYTF.

This clone came up once. The gene calls are TRBV3-1 (or the pseudogene TRBV3-2) and TRBJ1-2; D perhaps matches TRBD1 (6 bases). V lost 2 bases to trimming and J lost 4 bases, with 17 bases between them. Germline V gives CDR1 LGHDT, CDR2 YNNKEL (reference sequence). The CDR3 runs 16 residues. The chain's CDR3 is CASSQKGVQGGYGYTF. The DNA for the CDR3 is TGTGCCAGCAGCCAAAAGGGAGTACAGGGTGGCTATGGCTACACCTTC.

The rearrangement uses TRBV10-2 and TRBJ1-1; D unclear. The germline V gene encodes CDR1 WSHSY and CDR2 SAAADI. V lost 8 bases and J lost 1, with 11 bases in between. This CDR3 is built from 13 residues. CDR3 loop: CASFKDRNTEAFF. As DNA, the CDR3 is TGCGCCAGCTTTAAGGATCGGAACACTGAAGCTTTCTTT.

This chain connects TRBV19 to TRBJ1-2; D remains ambiguous. Germline values: CDR1 LNHDA, CDR2 SQIVND (reference sequence). The CDR3 sequence is 13 residues long. V was cut by 3 bases and J by 8 bases, with 13 bases left in between. CDR3: CASSIIASRGYTF. The DNA of the CDR3 is TGTGCCAGTAGTATCATCGCGAGTAGGGGCTACACCTTC.

This sequence joins TRBV7-8 and TRBJ2-1; 10 nucleotides line up with TRBD2. The germline CDR1 and CDR2 sequences are SGHVS and FQNEAQ. This CDR3 spans 15 amino acids. The V segment lost 6 bases and the J segment 2 bases; nucleotides outside the gene matches: 4. The CDR3 DNA follows: TGTGCCAGCAGTCTAGCGGGAGTTCCCTACAATGAGCAGTTCTTC. This sequence encodes CASSLAGVPYNEQFF.

The J gene is TRBJ2-6, the V gene TRBV6-5; a possible D gene is TRBD1 (5 bases). The CDR3 consists of 14 residues. Per the germline V gene, CDR1 is MNHEY and CDR2 is SVGAGI. V lost 6 bases and J 0 bases, leaving 6 bases between the germline ends. The chain's CDR3 is CASRGVSGANVLTF. CDR3 in DNA: TGTGCCAGCAGAGGGGTCTCTGGGGCCAACGTCCTGACTTTC.

The V call is TRBV2, the J call TRBJ1-6; perhaps TRBD1 as D (6 bases). CDR3 length equals 15 residues. Germline V gene sequence: CDR1 SNHLY, CDR2 FYNNEI. V was trimmed by 9 bases and J by 3 bases, leaving 15 bases between them. This CDR3 reads CARAVSQGYNSPLHF. The CDR3 nucleotides are TGTGCCAGAGCAGTATCACAGGGCTATAATTCACCCCTCCACTTT.

The chain employs TRBV18 and TRBJ1-2; weak D call: TRBD1 (5 bases). With 5 bases removed from V and 4 bases from J, the gap between germline ends came to 14 bases. Germline assignment: CDR1 KGHSH and CDR2 LQKENI. The CDR3 covers 14 residues. CDR3 coding DNA: TGTGCCAGCTCATACAGCGCTGGGGGCTATGGCTACACCTTC. Encoded protein: CASSYSAGGYGYTF.

The J gene is TRBJ2-5, the V gene TRBV30; D is uncertain. The CDR3 extends over 11 amino acids. Trimming left V 3 bases short and J 2 bases short, with 4 bases between. Per the germline V gene, CDR1 is GTSNPN and CDR2 is SVGIG (reference sequence). The DNA for the CDR3 is TGTGCCTGGAGGGGGCAAGAGACCCAGTACTTC. This codes for CAWRGQETQYF.

In this sample, this clone turned up once. The J gene is TRBJ1-1, the V gene TRBV13; D not resolved. Germline V gene data show CDR1 as PRHDT and CDR2 as FYEKMQ (reference sequence). Deletions cut 5 bases from V and 6 bases from J, with 13 bases between. The CDR3 spans 13 residues. The CDR3 DNA reads TGTGCCAGCAGCGACCGCAGAGGCGCTGAAGCTTTCTTT. It translates to CASSDRRGAEAFF.

The rearrangement uses TRBV7-8 and TRBJ1-1, with TRBD1 as a possible D gene (5 bases). V was cut by 1 base and J by 0 bases, with 9 bases left in between. This CDR3 contains 15 residues. Germline loops: CDR1 SGHVS, CDR2 FQNEAQ. The CDR3, as DNA: TGTGCCAGCAGCTTAGTGGAGGGGATGAACACTGAAGCTTTCTTT. Encoded protein: CASSLVEGMNTEAFF.

The V call is TRBV9, the J call TRBJ2-5; 7 bases agree with TRBD2. Germline loops: CDR1 SGDLS, CDR2 YYNGEE. V was pared by 9 bases and J by 2 bases, with 10 bases of the junction left unmatched. The CDR3 length is 14 residues. The chain's CDR3 is CATARGVGQETQYF. The CDR3 DNA reads as TGTGCCACCGCTCGGGGGGTAGGACAAGAGACCCAGTACTTC.

This chain uses TRBV28 with TRBJ2-2; a possible D gene is TRBD1 (6 bases). The CDR3 covers 16 residues. V was clipped by 5 bases and J by 5 bases, with 18 bases between them. Germline loops: CDR1 MDHEN, CDR2 SYDVKM. This CDR3 is CASSPAQGSETGELFF. CDR3 DNA: TGTGCCAGCAGTCCCGCCCAGGGGAGTGAAACCGGGGAGCTGTTTTTT. Full variable domain (missing parts from reference TRBV28 and TRBJ2-2): DVKVTQSSRYLVKRTGEKVFLECVQDMDHENMFWYRQDPGLGLRLIYFSYDVKMKEKGDIPEGYSVSREKKERFSLILESASTNQTSMYLCASSPAQGSETGELFFGEGSRLTVL.

The CDR3 bases are TGTGCCTGGACCGTAAGGGGGGGCTTGCGGAATTCACCCCTCCACTTT. As protein: CAWTVRGGLRNSPLHF. V and J are TRBV30 and TRBJ1-6, with D maybe TRBD1 (6 bases). Trimming removed 4 bases at V and 7 bases at J, with 20 bases between. This CDR3 comprises 16 residues. Germline CDR1 GTSNPN, CDR2 SVGIG (reference sequence).

V is TRBV10-3 and J is TRBJ1-2, with 9 positions matching TRBD1. CDR1 and CDR2 from the germline V gene are ENHRY and SYGVKD. The J segment lost 8 bases and the V segment lost 6 bases, leaving 7 bases of the junction unmatched. CDR3 size: 13 residues. DNA of the CDR3: TGTGCCATCAGGGAGACAGGGGGTGAGGGCTACACCTTC. Encoded protein: CAIRETGGEGYTF.

The chain is built from TRBV11-2 and TRBJ1-1; D unresolved. From germline, CDR1 is SGHAT and CDR2 FQNNGV. Trimming took 2 bases from V and 2 from J, leaving 6 bases between them. The CDR3 is 13 amino acids. CDR3 sequence reads: CASSLKANTEAFF. As DNA, the CDR3 is TGTGCCAGCAGCTTAAAGGCAAACACTGAAGCTTTCTTT.

V gene TRBV3-1 (or the pseudogene TRBV3-2) combines with J gene TRBJ2-1, with 8 bases that match TRBD2. This CDR3 has 13 amino acids. Germline loops: CDR1 LGHDT, CDR2 YNNKEL (reference sequence). Trimming removed 2 bases from V and 16 bases from J; junction bases left unmatched: 10. In DNA, the CDR3 is TGTGCCAGCAGCCAAAGGCTAGCGGGCGGGGATTTCTTC. It codes for CASSQRLAGGDFF.

The V call is TRBV29-1, the J call TRBJ1-1, with no clear D. Looked up from germline, CDR1 is SQVTM and CDR2 is ANQGSEA. CDR3 length: 13 residues. The V and J ends lost 4 bases and 5 bases respectively, with 14 bases between them. The CDR3 is CSVGGTTGTEAFF. The CDR3 DNA is TGCAGCGTTGGGGGAACAACGGGAACTGAAGCTTTCTTT.

The chain combines TRBV6-1 with TRBJ1-5; the D gene is possibly TRBD1 (5 bases). The CDR3 runs to 13 residues. Looked up from germline, CDR1 is MNHNS and CDR2 is SASEGT. The ends were cut back, 3 bases at V and 5 bases at J, with 8 bases in the middle. This chain's CDR3 is CASSDTGYQPQHF. The CDR3 DNA follows: TGTGCCAGCAGTGACACAGGTTATCAGCCCCAGCATTTT.

The CDR3 region is CASRLSGRSAFF. The CDR3 nucleotides read TGTGCCAGCAGACTCTCGGGGCGTTCGGCTTTCTTT. The chain joins TRBV6-5 to TRBJ1-1, with a possible D match to TRBD1 (5 bases). The V gene's germline CDR1 is MNHEY and CDR2 SVGAGI. This CDR3 has 12 residues. Trimming left V 6 bases short and J 11 bases short, with 16 bases between.

The chain has TRBV18 and TRBJ1-1, with a weak D call TRBD1 (5 bases). This CDR3 spans 15 amino acids. Germline-derived CDR1 and CDR2 are KGHSH and LQKENI. With 2 bases removed from V and 5 bases from J, the gap between germline ends came to 15 bases. CDR3 loop: CASSPSGGERTEAFF. The CDR3 nucleotides are TGTGCCAGCTCACCATCGGGGGGAGAAAGGACTGAAGCTTTCTTT. The whole variable domain, remainder taken from reference TRBV18 and TRBJ1-1, is NAGVMQNPRHLVRRRGQEARLRCSPMKGHSHVYWYRQLPEEGLKFMVYLQKENIIDESGMPKERFSAEFPKEGPSILRIQQVVRGDSAAYFCASSPSGGERTEAFFGQGTRLTVV.

The chain is built from TRBV6-5 and TRBJ2-7, with 8 positions matching TRBD2. The germline gives CDR1 MNHEY, CDR2 SVGAGI. This CDR3 has 13 amino acids. J lost 5 bases, V lost 10 bases, and 10 bases had no gene match. The CDR3: CATLGREDDEQYF. CDR3 nucleotide sequence: TGTGCCACCTTGGGGCGGGAGGACGACGAGCAGTACTTC.

The chain has TRBV29-1 and TRBJ1-5; D unclear. CDR3 length: 12 residues. The germline gives CDR1 SQVTM, CDR2 ANQGSEA. V was shortened by 5 bases and J by 2 bases, with 7 bases between the two germline ends. CDR3 DNA sequence: TGCAGCGTTCGCTGGGGCAATCAGCCCCAGCATTTT. It codes for CSVRWGNQPQHF.